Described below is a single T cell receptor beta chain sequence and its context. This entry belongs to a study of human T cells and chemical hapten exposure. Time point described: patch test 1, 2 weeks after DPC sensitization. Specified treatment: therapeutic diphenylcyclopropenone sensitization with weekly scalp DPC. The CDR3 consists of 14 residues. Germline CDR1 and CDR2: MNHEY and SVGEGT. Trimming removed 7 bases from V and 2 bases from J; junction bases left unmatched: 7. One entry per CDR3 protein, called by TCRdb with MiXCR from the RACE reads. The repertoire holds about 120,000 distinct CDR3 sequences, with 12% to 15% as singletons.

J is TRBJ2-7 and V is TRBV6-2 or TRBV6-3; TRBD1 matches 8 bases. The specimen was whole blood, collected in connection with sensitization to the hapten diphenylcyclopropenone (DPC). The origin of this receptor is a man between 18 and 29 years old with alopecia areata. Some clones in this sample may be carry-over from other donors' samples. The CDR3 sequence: CASTGTGVAYEQYF. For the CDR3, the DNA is TGTGCCAGCACCGGGACAGGAGTAGCCTACGAGCAGTACTTC.